A single sample is the source of the 26 T cell receptor beta chains below, sequenced in a study of vaccination effects on CD4 cells after COVID-19. These receptors have no identified antigens. Antigen-specific CD4+ T cells expanded by the ViraFEST assay with viral peptide pools were then sequenced. CD4+ T cells were isolated after 10 days of culture. Confirmation by PCR established that the person had SARS-CoV-2 infection between March and December 2020. Clones were sequenced by immunoSEQ multiplex PCR, and TCRdb holds only the in-frame ones, with some missing. The top ten hold approximately 17% of the sample, which has around 24,000 clones, 76% seen once. The material was CD4+ T cells from PBMCs cultured with SARS-CoV-2 spike peptides, obtained before COVID-19 vaccination. Every receptor here comes from a human donor who had a prior SARS-CoV-2 infection.

This chain links TRBV20-1 with TRBJ1-4; D gene uncertain. Trimming left V 5 bases short and J 1 base short, with 5 bases between. The germline V gene has CDR1 DFQATT and CDR2 SNEGSKA (reference sequence). The CDR3 has 12 amino acids. The DNA for the CDR3 is TGCAGTGCTCGTGGAACTAATGAAAAACTGTTTTTT. Translation gives CSARGTNEKLFF.

V is TRBV4-2 and J is TRBJ2-2; 8 nucleotides match TRBD1. This CDR3 has 17 residues. Germline V CDR1 and CDR2: LGHNA, YNFKEQ. V dropped 3 bases and J dropped 5; count of bases not matched to a gene: 11. The CDR3 loop reads CASSHQAGGAGTGELFF. As DNA, the CDR3 is TGTGCCAGCAGCCATCAGGCAGGGGGCGCGGGAACCGGGGAGCTGTTTTTT.

Only a few counts were recorded for this clone. V gene TRBV7-2 combines with J gene TRBJ2-7; tentatively, D is TRBD1 (5 bases). The CDR3 sequence is 14 residues long. Germline lookup yields CDR1 SGHTA and CDR2 FQGNSA. Trimming stripped 1 base from V and 2 bases from J, with 9 bases between. CDR3 DNA sequence: TGTGCCAGCAGCTTAGGCAGGGTCCCCTACGAGCAGTACTTC. Translated, it gives CASSLGRVPYEQYF.

The gene calls are TRBV12-3 or TRBV12-4 and TRBJ2-7, with TRBD1 matching 9 bases. Trimming at V came to 6 bases and at J to 4 bases, leaving 4 bases not matched to a gene. The CDR3 consists of 13 residues. The CDR3 nucleotides are TGTGCCAGCAGCCGGGACAGGGCGTACGAGCAGTACTTC. Translation gives CASSRDRAYEQYF.

This clone was counted a few times. The chain recombines TRBV19 with TRBJ1-2; possibly TRBD1 for D (6 bases). Trimming cost V 6 bases and J 7 bases, with 18 bases left between them. This CDR3 contains 14 residues. Germline CDR1 reads LNHDA; CDR2 reads SQIVND (reference sequence). CDR3 nucleotide sequence: TGTGCCAGTAGCTCGGCGGGGGGGCGCGTTGGCTACACCTTC. Protein: CASSSAGGRVGYTF. The full variable domain, its missing parts supplied by reference TRBV19 and TRBJ1-2, is DGGITQSPKYLFRKEGQNVTLSCEQNLNHDAMYWYRQDPGQGLRLIYYSQIVNDFQKGDIAEGYSVSREKKESFPLTVTSAQKNPTAFYLCASSSAGGRVGYTFGSGTRLTVV.

The chain has TRBV11-3 and TRBJ2-5; tentative D call: TRBD1 (5 bases). Trimming left V 1 base short and J 5 bases short, with 11 bases between. Germline assignment: CDR1 SGHNT and CDR2 YENEEA. This CDR3 is built from 14 residues. Here the CDR3 reads CASSLGGAKETQYF. The CDR3 bases are TGTGCCAGCAGCTTAGGGGGCGCGAAGGAGACCCAGTACTTC.

This clone is a singleton in its sample. The chain has TRBV5-8 and TRBJ2-5, with D possibly matching TRBD1 (5 bases). CDR3 length: 15 amino acids. Trimming took off 0 bases at V and 2 bases at J, with 11 bases between the two ends. In germline, CDR1 is SGHTS, CDR2 YDEGEE. CDR3 DNA sequence: TGTGCCAGCAGCTTGGGGGGCAGCTATCAAGAGACCCAGTACTTC. Translated: CASSLGGSYQETQYF.

The V and J genes are TRBV5-4 and TRBJ2-3, with D unresolved. The CDR3 sequence is 14 residues long. V gave up 0 bases and J gave up 3 bases, with 8 bases separating them. Germline CDR1 and CDR2: SGHNT and YYREEE (reference sequence). The CDR3 loop reads CASSLVLATDTQYF. CDR3 nucleotides: TGTGCCAGCAGCTTGGTCTTAGCAACAGATACGCAGTATTTT.

The J gene is TRBJ2-7, the V gene TRBV5-5, with 13 bases aligning to TRBD2. Trimming removed 0 bases from V and 3 bases from J; junction bases left unmatched: 3. The CDR3 covers 16 residues. CDR1 is SGHKS and CDR2 is YYEKEE in the germline V gene (reference sequence). For the CDR3, the DNA is TGTGCCAGCAGCTTGGAGCGACTAGCGGGAGGCTACGAGCAGTACTTC. It encodes CASSLERLAGGYEQYF.

The CDR3 reads CASRTRDSREETQYF. The CDR3 DNA sequence: TGTGCCAGCAGGACCCGGGACAGTAGAGAAGAGACCCAGTACTTC. The chain couples TRBV2 to TRBJ2-5; 7 bases align to TRBD1. The CDR3 runs to 15 residues. The germline V gene encodes CDR1 SNHLY and CDR2 FYNNEI. V was clipped by 6 bases and J by 3 bases; unmatched bases: 10.

This clone showed up just a few times. This chain uses TRBV2 with TRBJ1-1, with 8 positions matching TRBD1. Per germline, CDR1 SNHLY and CDR2 FYNNEI. The V and J ends lost 6 bases and 5 bases, in that order; junction bases with no gene match: 11. The CDR3 extends over 15 amino acids. CDR3 region: CASSGQGVSKTEAFF. The CDR3 coding sequence is TGTGCCAGCAGCGGACAGGGCGTTAGTAAGACTGAAGCTTTCTTT.

CDR3 sequence: CASTVHYNEQFF. The CDR3 nucleotides read TGTGCCAGCACGGTGCATTACAATGAGCAGTTCTTC. V gene TRBV6-5 combines with J gene TRBJ2-1; the D is unclear. V gave up 7 bases and J gave up 4 bases, with 8 bases separating them. The CDR3 is 12 residues long. CDR1 is MNHEY, CDR2 SVGAGI, per germline.

This chain connects TRBV30 to TRBJ1-5, with a possible D match to TRBD1 (6 bases). The ends were cut back, 2 bases at V and 8 bases at J, with 13 bases in the middle. The CDR3 has 13 amino acids. Germline V gene sequence: CDR1 GTSNPN, CDR2 SVGIG (reference sequence). CDR3 region: CAWSKNPGEPQHF. In nucleotides, the CDR3 is TGTGCCTGGAGTAAAAATCCAGGGGAGCCCCAGCATTTT.

This clone was seen a handful of times. V is TRBV6-5 and J is TRBJ2-2, with a possible D match to TRBD1 (6 bases). The CDR3 spans 14 residues. V lost 8 bases and J lost 0, with 10 bases in between. The germline CDR1 and CDR2 sequences are MNHEY and SVGAGI. The CDR3 coding sequence is TGTGCCAGCCGCGAGGGGGCGAACACCGGGGAGCTGTTTTTT. The encoded protein is CASREGANTGELFF.

The chain joins TRBV5-1 to TRBJ2-1, with D possibly TRBD2 on 6 matching bases. The germline gives CDR1 SGHRS, CDR2 YFSETQ. CDR3 length: 17 residues. With 0 bases removed from V and 4 bases from J, the gap between germline ends came to 17 bases. CDR3 loop: CASSLESGEKGYNEQFF. The CDR3 DNA reads TGCGCCAGCAGCTTGGAATCGGGGGAGAAAGGTTACAATGAGCAGTTCTTC. Supplemented by reference TRBV5-1 and TRBJ2-1, the full variable domain reads KAGVTQTPRYLIKTRGQQVTLSCSPISGHRSVSWYQQTPGQGLQFLFEYFSETQRNKGNFPGRFSGRQFSNSRSEMNVSTLELGDSALYLCASSLESGEKGYNEQFFGPGTRLTVL.

The V and J genes are TRBV27 and TRBJ1-1, with 7 bases fitting TRBD1. The CDR3 has 13 residues. Germline assignment: CDR1 MNHEY and CDR2 SMNVEV (reference sequence). Trimming at V came to 5 bases and at J to 4 bases, leaving 4 bases not matched to a gene. The CDR3 here is CASSRRQGTEAFF. The CDR3 DNA reads as TGTGCCAGCAGTCGACGACAGGGCACTGAAGCTTTCTTT.

The chain employs TRBV19 and TRBJ2-2, with 15 bases matching TRBD2. Germline V gives CDR1 LNHDA, CDR2 SQIVND (reference sequence). This CDR3 has 18 amino acids. J gave up 4 bases and V 5 bases, and 8 bases lay outside the gene matches. CDR3 sequence: CASSPGLAGGPGTGELFF. The CDR3 DNA reads TGTGCCAGTAGTCCAGGACTAGCGGGGGGGCCGGGCACCGGGGAGCTGTTTTTT.

This clone is labeled large. The chain has TRBV27 and TRBJ2-1; 10 bases match TRBD2. This CDR3 is built from 19 residues. Looked up from germline, CDR1 is MNHEY and CDR2 is SMNVEV (reference sequence). V gave up 8 bases and J gave up 2 bases; unmatched junction bases: 18. The CDR3 region is CASAGRGWLAGVPYNEQFF. The CDR3 DNA follows: TGTGCCAGCGCAGGGCGGGGCTGGCTAGCGGGGGTCCCCTACAATGAGCAGTTCTTC.

The chain employs TRBV30 and TRBJ2-7, with D possibly being TRBD1 or TRBD2 (6 bases each). V was clipped by 4 bases and J by 12 bases, with 22 bases between them. Germline CDR1 GTSNPN, CDR2 SVGIG (reference sequence). This CDR3 region has 13 residues. CDR3 DNA sequence: TGTGCCTGGACCCGCCAATCGGGGGCACCCGCGTACTTC. It translates to CAWTRQSGAPAYF.

The chain joins TRBV19 to TRBJ1-5; tentatively, D is TRBD1 (6 bases). The CDR3 loop spans 15 amino acids. V was trimmed by 1 base and J by 2 bases, leaving 9 bases between them. Germline CDR1 and CDR2: LNHDA and SQIVND (reference sequence). The CDR3 bases are TGTGCCAGTAGTATAGGACAGGTCGGCAATCAGCCCCAGCATTTT. Translation: CASSIGQVGNQPQHF.

V gene TRBV6-5 combines with J gene TRBJ2-7; TRBD1 might be the D (6 bases). Germline V CDR1 and CDR2: MNHEY, SVGAGI. V dropped 4 bases and J dropped 2 bases, with 15 bases sitting between them. This CDR3 region has 15 residues. The CDR3 region is CASSSQGGSTYEQYF. The CDR3 bases are TGTGCCAGCAGTTCTCAAGGGGGTTCAACCTACGAGCAGTACTTC.

The chain couples TRBV5-1 to TRBJ2-3; TRBD1 aligns across 7 bases. Trimming removed 4 bases from V and 3 bases from J; junction bases left unmatched: 11. In germline, CDR1 is SGHRS, CDR2 YFSETQ. This CDR3 is 16 amino acids long. The CDR3 DNA reads TGCGCCAGCAGCGCTGGCCCAGGGGGTAGTACAGATACGCAGTATTTT. This gives the protein CASSAGPGGSTDTQYF.

The chain employs TRBV19 and TRBJ1-4; 8 nucleotides agree with TRBD1. Losses at the gene ends were 2 bases for V and 8 bases for J; bases not matched to a gene: 4. Germline assignment: CDR1 LNHDA and CDR2 SQIVND (reference sequence). The CDR3 runs 14 residues. Written as DNA, the CDR3 is TGTGCCAGTAGTATAAACAGGGGGAGCGAAAAACTGTTTTTT. Its translation is CASSINRGSEKLFF.

CDR3 coding DNA: TGTGCCAGCAAAGGGGGCTATAGCAATCAGCCCCAGCATTTT. It translates to CASKGGYSNQPQHF. The rearrangement links TRBV2 to TRBJ1-5; 7 nucleotides align to TRBD1. This CDR3 region has 14 residues. Unmatched junction bases numbered 3, after V lost 7 bases and J lost 0 bases. Germline CDR1 is SNHLY and CDR2 is FYNNEI.

This sequence joins TRBV18 and TRBJ2-1; the match to TRBD2 covers 7 bases. The CDR3 has 15 residues. In germline, CDR1 is KGHSH, CDR2 LQKENI. Germline trimming cut 1 base from V and 9 bases from J; bases unmatched to any gene: 9. CDR3 region: CASSPRNGLGGEQFF. The CDR3 nucleotides are TGTGCCAGCTCACCACGAAACGGACTAGGAGGTGAGCAGTTCTTC.

The rearrangement uses TRBV5-1 and TRBJ2-7; no clear D gene. V lost 3 bases to trimming and J lost 6 bases, with 13 bases between them. CDR1 is SGHRS and CDR2 is YFSETQ in the germline V gene. This CDR3 region has 13 residues. The CDR3 sequence is CASSYNPGGEQYF. CDR3 DNA: TGCGCCAGCAGCTACAATCCTGGCGGCGAGCAGTACTTC.